The following is a T cell receptor (beta chain) sequence with its context. Its antigen is currently unknown. TCRdb used MiXCR to reprocess the 5' RACE reads, holding one entry per CDR3 protein. The sample holds approximately 450,000 distinct CDR3 sequences, about 20% seen once. The sample originates from a study of T-cell memory formation after mild COVID-19. Study-wide background: For the most part, TCR clusters were specific to one donor.

The study, taken as a whole, reports: CD4+ contracting clones were found mainly in CM and EM, and CD8+ ones in EMRA.

The CDR3 has 15 amino acids. Trimming stripped 5 bases from V and 3 bases from J, with 16 bases between. The V call is TRBV12-3 or TRBV12-4, the J call TRBJ1-2; D perhaps matches TRBD1 (5 bases). The sequenced material came from PBMCs or a T cell subset sorted from them (not recorded which). This TCR came from an adult woman who had mild COVID-19 (a few samples of this study predate the infection). Cell type and time point are not known. The CDR3 spells CASSIDSPADYGYTF. In DNA form, the CDR3 reads TGTGCCAGCAGTATAGACAGTCCAGCGGACTATGGCTACACCTTC.